What follows are 21 T cell receptor beta chains derived from one specimen sequenced in a study of blood T cell repertoires in COVID-19. The assay was immunoSEQ multiplex PCR, and TCRdb's table has in-frame clones only and misses some. The sample lists tens of thousands of clones, roughly 89% occurring once. Material for sequencing was peripheral blood. The receptors stem from a man in his sixties or seventies with active COVID-19.

This chain links TRBV3-1 (or the pseudogene TRBV3-2) with TRBJ1-3, with D possibly matching TRBD1 (5 bases). The CDR3 covers 15 residues. Trimming stripped 0 bases from V and 4 bases from J, with 10 bases between. Germline CDR1 is LGHDT and CDR2 is YNNKEL (reference sequence). The CDR3 DNA reads as TGTGCCAGCAGCCAAGACAGGGTATCAGGAAACACCATATATTTT. It encodes CASSQDRVSGNTIYF.

Written as DNA, the CDR3 is TGTGCCAGCAGTGGACAGGGGGCGCGAGCTAACTATGGCTACACCTTC. Translating it yields CASSGQGARANYGYTF. The rearrangement links TRBV2 to TRBJ1-2; 10 bases are a match to TRBD1. The CDR3 is 16 amino acids. Germline CDR1 SNHLY, CDR2 FYNNEI. The trim removed 4 bases at V and 0 bases at J, leaving 5 bases unmatched.

This chain joins TRBV7-2 and TRBJ2-7; D perhaps matches TRBD2 (6 bases). The CDR3 length is 13 residues. V was clipped by 2 bases and J by 3 bases, with 8 bases between them. CDR1 SGHTA and CDR2 FQGNSA come from the germline V gene. The CDR3 sequence is CASSLREDYEQYF. The CDR3 DNA reads TGTGCCAGCAGCTTAAGGGAGGACTACGAGCAGTACTTC.

The chain joins TRBV5-1 to TRBJ1-1; D ambiguous. The V end lost 3 bases, the J end lost 10 bases, and 10 bases lay between the germline ends. CDR1 and CDR2 (germline): SGHRS, YFSETQ. The CDR3 has 11 residues. CDR3 protein: CASSSQRVAFF. CDR3 DNA sequence: TGCGCCAGCAGCTCCCAGCGGGTAGCTTTCTTT.

J is TRBJ2-5 and V is TRBV6-5; TRBD2 matches 8 bases. Unmatched junction bases numbered 9, after V lost 7 bases and J lost 5 bases. Germline values: CDR1 MNHEY, CDR2 SVGAGI. The CDR3 length is 14 residues. CDR3 DNA: TGTGCCAGCACGTCGGGAGGGCCGGGGGAGACCCAGTACTTC. Its protein is CASTSGGPGETQYF.

V usage is TRBV5-1 and J usage is TRBJ2-1, with 10 bases identical to TRBD2. Per the germline V gene, CDR1 is SGHRS and CDR2 is YFSETQ. The junction had 18 bases not matched to a gene; V was cut back by 4 bases and J by 5 bases. The CDR3 extends over 19 amino acids. CDR3 nucleotide sequence: TGCGCCAGCAGCCCAAGGTCGGTACTAGCGGGATCTTTTGACAATGAGCAGTTCTTC. Its translation is CASSPRSVLAGSFDNEQFF.

The V call is TRBV5-8, the J call TRBJ2-1, with TRBD2 matching 8 bases. Germline V gives CDR1 SGHTS, CDR2 YDEGEE. V lost 4 bases to trimming and J lost 5 bases; unmatched junction nucleotides: 8. The CDR3 spans 15 residues. CDR3 residues: CASSRGGFSDNEQFF. CDR3 coding DNA: TGTGCCAGCAGCCGGGGGGGATTTTCGGACAATGAGCAGTTCTTC.

In the case of this clone: Compared with germline, one end of the junction differs, possibly owing to a read error. The same CDR3 also results from other DNA sequences found in this sample. This chain joins TRBV28 and TRBJ2-1; 9 bases are shared with TRBD2. Per the germline V gene, CDR1 is MDHEN and CDR2 is SYDVKM. CDR3 length: 14 residues. CDR3 nucleotide sequence: TGTGCCAGCAGTTTCCGGGGACTAGCCGGAGGGGCGATCTTC. Translated, it gives CASSFRGLAGGAIF. Combining the CDR3 with reference TRBV28 and TRBJ2-1 gives the whole variable domain DVKVTQSSRYLVKRTGEKVFLECVQDMDHENMFWYRQDPGLGLRLIYFSYDVKMKEKGDIPEGYSVSREKKERFSLILESASTNQTSMYLCASSFRGLAGGAIFGPGTRLTVL.

The V and J genes are TRBV5-1 and TRBJ2-7; the D gene is possibly TRBD2 (7 bases). This CDR3 has 14 residues. V shed 1 base and J shed 4 bases, with 12 bases lying between them. In germline, CDR1 is SGHRS, CDR2 YFSETQ. CDR3 coding DNA: TGCGCCAGCAGCTTGTCCGGGGGGCGTTACGAGCAGTACTTC. The encoded protein is CASSLSGGRYEQYF.

V is TRBV10-3 and J is TRBJ2-3, with 11 bases aligning to TRBD2. The length of the CDR3 is 16 residues. Trimming at V came to 3 bases and at J to 5 bases, leaving 7 bases not matched to a gene. Germline assignment: CDR1 ENHRY and CDR2 SYGVKD. This CDR3 reads CAISDQLAGVGDTQYF. CDR3 sequence (DNA): TGTGCCATCAGTGACCAACTAGCGGGAGTGGGAGATACGCAGTATTTT.

The chain couples TRBV5-1 to TRBJ2-5, with TRBD2 matching 9 bases. CDR3 size: 14 residues. V lost 4 bases and J lost 1; bases outside the gene matches: 2. CDR1 SGHRS and CDR2 YFSETQ come from the germline V gene. The CDR3 protein is CASSGSGGQETQYF. CDR3 coding DNA: TGCGCCAGCAGCGGTAGCGGGGGCCAAGAGACCCAGTACTTC.

Worth noting for this clone: Its ends do not fully match the called genes, so a read error is possible. The CDR3 protein is CASSLAVFDTQYF. CDR3 sequence (DNA): TGTGCCAGCAGTTTAGCCGTTTTCGATACGCAGTATTTT. The chain joins TRBV13 to TRBJ2-3; the D is unclear. This CDR3 spans 13 amino acids. CDR1 is PRHDT and CDR2 is FYEKMQ in the germline V gene (reference sequence).

V is TRBV4-3 and J is TRBJ2-2, with 12 bases fitting TRBD2. CDR3 size: 19 residues. The germline gives CDR1 LGHNA, CDR2 YSLEER. V dropped 4 bases and J dropped 4; count of bases not matched to a gene: 13. The CDR3 coding sequence is TGCGCCAGCAGCCGGGGGTGGGCTAGCGGGAGGGCCGGCACCGGGGAGCTGTTTTTT. It codes for CASSRGWASGRAGTGELFF.

The chain employs TRBV7-2 and TRBJ2-1, with TRBD2 identical over 7 bases. The V gene's germline CDR1 is SGHTA and CDR2 FQGNSA. The ends lost 7 bases at V and 7 bases at J; junction bases unmatched: 13. The length of the CDR3 is 15 residues. The CDR3 DNA reads as TGTGCCAGCACGGGTAAGCGGGGTCCTCGGAATGAGCAGTTCTTC. This translates into CASTGKRGPRNEQFF. The full variable domain, rest sourced from reference TRBV7-2 and TRBJ2-1, is GAGVSQSPSNKVTEKGKDVELRCDPISGHTALYWYRQSLGQGLEFLIYFQGNSAPDKSGLPSDRFSAERTGGSVSTLTIQRTQQEDSAVYLCASTGKRGPRNEQFFGPGTRLTVL.

In nucleotides, the CDR3 is TGTGCCAGTAGCGGGACAGGGGGTCTGGATGAGCAGTTCTTC. This gives the protein CASSGTGGLDEQFF. This chain joins TRBV19 and TRBJ2-1; 11 nucleotides agree with TRBD1. The V gene's germline CDR1 is LNHDA and CDR2 SQIVND (reference sequence). The length of the CDR3 is 14 residues. V was pared by 6 bases and J by 8 bases, with 6 bases of the junction left unmatched.

The genes are TRBV5-4 and TRBJ2-3; 10 nucleotides align to TRBD2. V lost 6 bases, J lost 5 bases, and 6 bases stayed unmatched. The germline gives CDR1 SGHNT, CDR2 YYREEE (reference sequence). The CDR3 contains 14 residues. DNA for the CDR3: TGTGCCAGCACCATAGCGGGAGGTATAGATACGCAGTATTTT. This encodes CASTIAGGIDTQYF. Using reference TRBV5-4 and TRBJ2-3 for the parts outside the CDR3, the full variable domain is ETGVTQSPTHLIKTRGQQVTLRCSSQSGHNTVSWYQQALGQGPQFIFQYYREEENGRGNFPPRFSGLQFPNYSSELNVNALELDDSALYLCASTIAGGIDTQYFGPGTRLTVL.

This chain uses TRBV7-2 with TRBJ1-1; TRBD1 matches at 9 bases. V shed 5 bases and J 4 bases; nucleotides not matched to a gene: 8. Germline V gives CDR1 SGHTA, CDR2 FQGNSA. This CDR3 contains 15 residues. CDR3 in amino acids: CASSILQGATTEAFF. CDR3 coding DNA: TGTGCCAGCAGCATCCTACAGGGGGCTACCACTGAAGCTTTCTTT.

The chain carries TRBV5-8 and TRBJ1-4, with TRBD1 matching 9 bases. This CDR3 has 15 amino acids. Germline assignment: CDR1 SGHTS and CDR2 YDEGEE. J lost 2 bases, V lost 4 bases, and 3 bases had no gene match. The CDR3 sequence: CASSVTGGTNEKLFF. The DNA for the CDR3 is TGTGCCAGCAGCGTAACAGGGGGCACTAATGAAAAACTGTTTTTT.

With regard to this clone: The sample contains more than one DNA sequence encoding this CDR3. The chain recombines TRBV5-4 with TRBJ2-3; 12 bases are a match to TRBD2. The CDR3 runs 16 residues. The trim removed 3 bases at V and 1 base at J, leaving 3 bases unmatched. Looked up from germline, CDR1 is SGHNT and CDR2 is YYREEE (reference sequence). The CDR3 protein is CASSYRLAGGTDTQYF. CDR3 in DNA: TGTGCCAGCAGCTACCGACTAGCGGGGGGCACAGATACGCAGTATTTT. Full variable domain (remainder filled in from reference TRBV5-4 and TRBJ2-3): ETGVTQSPTHLIKTRGQQVTLRCSSQSGHNTVSWYQQALGQGPQFIFQYYREEENGRGNFPPRFSGLQFPNYSSELNVNALELDDSALYLCASSYRLAGGTDTQYFGPGTRLTVL.

Written as DNA, the CDR3 is TGTGCCAGCAGCTTAGACCAGAAATCCCCCTACGAGCAGTACTTC. It translates to CASSLDQKSPYEQYF. The chain employs TRBV7-9 and TRBJ2-7; D call uncertain. This CDR3 is 15 amino acids long. Trimming took off 1 base at V and 2 bases at J, with 12 bases between the two ends. Germline V lookup: CDR1 SEHNR, CDR2 FQNEAQ (reference sequence).

This rearrangement joins TRBV5-4 to TRBJ1-2, with 9 nucleotides matching TRBD1. The germline V gene has CDR1 SGHNT and CDR2 YYREEE (reference sequence). The CDR3 covers 16 residues. V shed 4 bases and J 2 bases; nucleotides not matched to a gene: 9. CDR3 DNA sequence: TGTGCCAGCAGCACCGGGACAGGGAGGGGAAACTATGGCTACACCTTC. Residues: CASSTGTGRGNYGYTF.